The rows below give T cell receptor beta chains drawn from one sample of a study of cytomegalovirus exposure and HLA in healthy donors. Clones were read by immunoSEQ multiplex PCR, and TCRdb kept only the in-frame ones, dropping some. The data show roughly 170,000 clones, approximately 86% seen once. The sequenced material came from PBMCs. The receptors shown here come from a male donor in good health and CMV-seronegative. The CDR3 runs from the conserved cysteine through the conserved F or W. The D gene is left open where the match is weak. Some rows mark clone size as missing; the rest say once, few, many or name a class of expanded clone.

clone size	D gene	V gene	J gene	CDR3 protein	CDR3 DNA
-	-	TRBV11-2	TRBJ2-7	CATLTRSSYEQYF	TGTGCCACCTTAACCCGGAGCTCCTACGAGCAGTACTTC
-	-	TRBV6-1	TRBJ2-5	CASRPGGKETQYF	TGTGCCAGCAGGCCCGGGGGTAAAGAGACCCAGTACTTC
-	TRBD1	TRBV10-3	TRBJ1-3	CAIREQGTAGNTIYF	TGTGCCATCAGGGAACAGGGGACCGCTGGAAACACCATATATTTT
-	-	TRBV29-1	TRBJ2-4	CSVGDLAKNIQYF	TGCAGCGTTGGGGACTTAGCCAAAAACATTCAGTACTTC
-	-	TRBV4-2	TRBJ2-3	CASSQDDTSTDTQYF	TGTGCCAGCAGCCAAGATGACACGAGCACAGATACGCAGTATTTT
-	TRBD2	TRBV5-1	TRBJ2-1	CASSNGVGGDYNEQFF	TGCGCCAGCAGCAATGGAGTTGGGGGGGACTACAATGAGCAGTTCTTC
-	-	TRBV7-9	TRBJ1-4	CASKRSNEKLFF	TGTGCCAGCAAGAGATCTAATGAAAAACTGTTTTTT
-	TRBD1	TRBV6-4	TRBJ1-2	CASRQEGAAGSGYTF	TGTGCCAGCAGACAGGAGGGGGCCGCCGGGAGTGGCTACACCTTC
-	TRBD1	TRBV4-1	TRBJ1-1	CASRDRGNTAETFF	TGCGCCAGCAGGGACAGGGGTAACACTGCCGAAACTTTCTTT
once	TRBD2	TRBV7-2	TRBJ2-1	CASSSPSGNEQFF	TGTGCCAGCAGCAGCCCTAGCGGGAATGAGCAGTTCTTC
-	TRBD1	TRBV9	TRBJ1-2	CASSPQTQGAQNGYTF	TGTGCCAGCAGCCCCCAAACACAGGGGGCGCAGAATGGCTACACCTTC
-	TRBD1	TRBV7-2	TRBJ1-5	CASSRQGRNQPQHF	TGTGCCAGCAGCCGACAGGGGAGGAATCAGCCCCAGCATTTT
few	-	TRBV11-2	TRBJ1-2	CASSLDNRSGYTF	TGTGCCAGCAGCTTGGACAATAGGTCAGGCTACACCTTC
-	-	TRBV11-3	TRBJ2-1	CASTHGPRGEQFF	TGTGCCAGCACCCATGGCCCCAGGGGTGAGCAGTTCTTC
-	TRBD1	TRBV9	TRBJ1-5	CASSSHGQGPQPQHF	TGTGCCAGCAGCTCCCACGGACAGGGTCCCCAGCCCCAGCATTTT
-	-	TRBV18	TRBJ2-1	CASSPLPEASRFF	TGTGCCAGCTCACCACTTCCGGAAGCGTCCCGGTTCTTC
-	TRBD2	TRBV9	TRBJ2-1	CASSVTSAVSYNEQFF	TGTGCCAGCAGCGTTACTAGCGCTGTATCATACAATGAGCAGTTCTTC
-	-	TRBV21-1	TRBJ1-1	CASSGIFVTATEAFF	TGTGCCAGCAGCGGGATATTTGTGACAGCCACTGAAGCTTTCTTT
-	-	TRBV6-6	TRBJ2-2	CATSSAPELFF	TGTGCCACCTCCAGTGCCCCGGAGCTGTTTTTT
-	TRBD1	TRBV10-3	TRBJ2-7	CATSDVDRGPYEQYF	TGTGCCACCAGTGATGTGGACAGGGGGCCTTACGAGCAGTACTTC
few	-	TRBV2	TRBJ2-7	CASSRSSYEQYF	TGTGCCAGCAGTCGGAGCTCCTACGAGCAGTACTTC
-	-	TRBV20-1	TRBJ2-3	CSAVSDTQYF	TGCAGTGCTGTCTCAGATACGCAGTATTTT
-	-	TRBV14	TRBJ1-2	CASSQVHLGRDDYTF	TGTGCCAGCAGCCAAGTTCATTTGGGTCGGGATGACTACACCTTC
-	-	TRBV6-5	TRBJ1-1	CASSYGTGTEAFF	TGTGCCAGCAGTTATGGGACTGGGACTGAAGCTTTCTTT
-	-	TRBV7-9	TRBJ2-7	CASSRDSPYEQYF	TGTGCCAGCAGCCGAGACAGTCCCTACGAGCAGTACTTC
few	-	TRBV7-9	TRBJ1-2	CASSLAGPQGYTF	TGTGCCAGCAGCTTAGCGGGGCCCCAGGGCTACACCTTC
once	TRBD1	TRBV7-2	TRBJ2-1	CASARDRVQNEQFF	TGTGCCTCCGCCCGGGACAGGGTTCAAAATGAGCAGTTCTTC
-	TRBD1	TRBV2	TRBJ2-2	CASNPQGAPNTGELFF	TGTGCCAGCAATCCTCAGGGGGCCCCGAACACCGGGGAGCTGTTTTTT
-	-	TRBV4-2	TRBJ1-6	CASSPETGSPLHF	TGTGCCAGCAGCCCCGAAACCGGGTCACCCCTCCACTTT
-	TRBD1	TRBV5-4	TRBJ2-7	CASSSGFPRTGLWYEQYF	TGTGCCAGCAGCTCGGGTTTCCCCAGGACAGGGTTGTGGTACGAGCAGTACTTC
few	-	TRBV29-1	TRBJ1-4	CSVEEGGEKLFF	TGCAGCGTTGAAGAGGGAGGTGAAAAACTGTTTTTT
few	TRBD2	TRBV11-2	TRBJ2-5	CASTRRGASAETQYF	TGTGCCAGCACCCGGCGGGGGGCTAGCGCAGAGACCCAGTACTTC
-	TRBD2	TRBV7-6	TRBJ2-7	CASSLASPSGGPLRQYF	TGTGCCAGCAGCTTAGCGTCCCCTAGCGGGGGACCCCTCCGGCAGTACTTC
-	TRBD1	TRBV10-3	TRBJ2-5	CAISRQGQETQYF	TGTGCCATCAGCCGACAGGGTCAGGAGACCCAGTACTTC
-	TRBD1	TRBV4-3	TRBJ2-2	CASSQDYAAGTANTGELFF	TGCGCCAGCAGCCAAGATTACGCCGCCGGGACAGCGAACACCGGGGAGCTGTTTTTT
-	TRBD1	TRBV6-5	TRBJ1-5	CASSRGQAGQPQHF	TGTGCCAGCAGCCGAGGACAGGCAGGTCAGCCCCAGCATTTT
few	-	TRBV21-1	TRBJ1-2	CASSAAGTGINGYTF	TGTGCCAGCAGCGCAGCCGGGACAGGGATAAATGGCTACACCTTC
-	TRBD2	TRBV28	TRBJ2-1	CASESGLAEPEQFF	TGTGCCAGCGAGTCTGGACTAGCGGAGCCAGAGCAGTTCTTC
-	TRBD1	TRBV7-9	TRBJ2-7	CSSSRTGASSSYEQYF	TGTTCCAGCAGCCGGACAGGGGCCTCGAGCTCCTACGAGCAGTACTTC
-	TRBD1	TRBV18	TRBJ1-5	CASSPLGTVSNQPQHF	TGTGCCAGCTCACCATTAGGGACAGTGAGCAATCAGCCCCAGCATTTT
-	-	TRBV5-6	TRBJ1-2	CASSLSGYGYTF	TGTGCCAGCAGCTTGTCGGGGTATGGCTACACCTTC
-	TRBD1	TRBV29-1	TRBJ2-1	CSVDGGQGSYNEQFF	TGCAGCGTTGATGGAGGACAGGGTAGCTACAATGAGCAGTTCTTC
-	-	TRBV14	TRBJ2-5	CASSQEAGTRETQYF	TGTGCCAGCAGCCAAGAGGCCGGAACGAGGGAGACCCAGTACTTC
-	TRBD2	TRBV5-1	TRBJ2-3	CASSLGGLAGTDTQYF	TGCGCCAGCAGCTTGGGGGGACTAGCGGGCACAGATACGCAGTATTTT
-	TRBD1	TRBV27	TRBJ2-4	CASSLAGGNIQYF	TGTGCCAGCAGTTTGGCAGGGGGAAACATTCAGTACTTC
once	TRBD1	TRBV5-1	TRBJ1-1	CASSLETGRNTEAFF	TGCGCCAGCAGCTTGGAGACAGGGCGGAACACTGAAGCTTTCTTT
-	TRBD1	TRBV15	TRBJ2-2	CATSRGGKQGVSGELFF	TGTGCCACCAGCAGAGGGGGGAAACAGGGGGTATCCGGGGAGCTGTTTTTT
-	-	TRBV7-2	TRBJ1-2	CASSPAAGANGYTF	TGTGCCAGCAGCCCCGCAGCAGGGGCTAATGGCTACACCTTC
once	TRBD2	TRBV11-3	TRBJ2-7	CASSWELAETYEQYF	TGTGCCAGCAGCTGGGAACTAGCGGAAACCTACGAGCAGTACTTC
-	-	TRBV5-1	TRBJ1-5	CASSSGDHINQPQHF	TGCGCCAGCAGCTCGGGGGACCACATCAATCAGCCCCAGCATTTT
-	-	TRBV27	TRBJ2-7	CASSYHGKPYEQYF	TGTGCCAGCAGTTATCACGGGAAACCCTACGAGCAGTACTTC
once	TRBD1	TRBV5-5	TRBJ2-1	CASRGQGANEQFF	TGTGCCAGCAGGGGACAGGGGGCGAATGAGCAGTTCTTC
few	TRBD2	TRBV18	TRBJ2-1	CASSPRLRLAGDPPYNEQFF	TGTGCCAGCTCACCACGGCTTCGTCTAGCGGGAGACCCACCCTACAATGAGCAGTTCTTC
-	-	TRBV7-2	TRBJ1-5	CASSHGQRNQPQHF	TGTGCCAGCAGCCACGGACAGAGAAATCAGCCCCAGCATTTT
-	-	TRBV4-3	TRBJ2-1	CASSQDLVGGNEQFF	TGCGCCAGCAGCCAAGACCTAGTGGGGGGCAATGAGCAGTTCTTC
-	-	TRBV5-1	TRBJ2-7	CASSLAGRYEQYF	TGCGCCAGCAGCCTTGCGGGTCGATACGAGCAGTACTTC
-	-	TRBV5-1	TRBJ2-3	CASSLTGQGDTQYF	TGCGCCAGCAGCCTCACAGGGCAGGGAGATACGCAGTATTTT
few	TRBD2	TRBV10-3	TRBJ2-1	CAIKQLGGEQFF	TGTGCCATCAAGCAGCTGGGAGGGGAGCAGTTCTTC
-	-	TRBV6-1	TRBJ1-1	CASSLDNSNTEAFF	TGTGCCAGCAGCTTAGACAACTCGAACACTGAAGCTTTCTTT